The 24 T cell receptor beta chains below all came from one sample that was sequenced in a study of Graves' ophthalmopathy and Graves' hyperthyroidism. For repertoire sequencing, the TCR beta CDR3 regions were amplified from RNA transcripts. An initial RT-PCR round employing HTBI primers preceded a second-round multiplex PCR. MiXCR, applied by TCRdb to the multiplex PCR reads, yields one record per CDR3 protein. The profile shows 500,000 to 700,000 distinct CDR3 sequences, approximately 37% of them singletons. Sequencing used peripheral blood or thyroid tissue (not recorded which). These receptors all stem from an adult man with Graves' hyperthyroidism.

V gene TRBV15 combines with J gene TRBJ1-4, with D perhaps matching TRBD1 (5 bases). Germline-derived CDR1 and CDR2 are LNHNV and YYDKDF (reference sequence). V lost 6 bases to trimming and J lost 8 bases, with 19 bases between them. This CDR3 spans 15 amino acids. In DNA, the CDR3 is TGTGCCACCAGTGGGGGTGGAGGGATGCTAGAAAAACTGTTTTTT. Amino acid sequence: CATSGGGGMLEKLFF.

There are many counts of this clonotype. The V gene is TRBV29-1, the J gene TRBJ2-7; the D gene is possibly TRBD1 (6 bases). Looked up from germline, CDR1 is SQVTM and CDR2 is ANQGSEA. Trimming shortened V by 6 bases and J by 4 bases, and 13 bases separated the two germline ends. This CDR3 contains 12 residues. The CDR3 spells CSVARGGYEQYF. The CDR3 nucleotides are TGCAGCGTCGCGCGAGGGGGTTACGAGCAGTACTTC.

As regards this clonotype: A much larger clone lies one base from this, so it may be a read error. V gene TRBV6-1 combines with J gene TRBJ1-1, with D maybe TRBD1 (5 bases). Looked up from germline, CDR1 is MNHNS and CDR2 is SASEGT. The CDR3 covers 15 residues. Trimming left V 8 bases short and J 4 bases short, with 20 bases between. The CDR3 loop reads CASFPGRFMSTEAFF. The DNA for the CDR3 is TGTGCCAGCTTCCCGGGACGGTTCATGAGCACTGAAGCTTTCTTT.

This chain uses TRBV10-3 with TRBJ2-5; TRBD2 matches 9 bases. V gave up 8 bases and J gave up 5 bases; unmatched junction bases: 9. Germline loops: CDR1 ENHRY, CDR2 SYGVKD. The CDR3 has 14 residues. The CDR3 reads CAIGLAGSYETQYF. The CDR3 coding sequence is TGTGCCATCGGTCTAGCGGGGTCATATGAGACCCAGTACTTC.

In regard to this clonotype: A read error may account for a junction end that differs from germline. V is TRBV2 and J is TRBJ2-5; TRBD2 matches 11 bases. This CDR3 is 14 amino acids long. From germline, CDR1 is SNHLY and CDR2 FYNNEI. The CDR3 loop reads CASSGLLAGDSWCF. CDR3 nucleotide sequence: TGTGCCAGCAGTGGGCTACTAGCGGGGGATTCATGGTGCTTC.

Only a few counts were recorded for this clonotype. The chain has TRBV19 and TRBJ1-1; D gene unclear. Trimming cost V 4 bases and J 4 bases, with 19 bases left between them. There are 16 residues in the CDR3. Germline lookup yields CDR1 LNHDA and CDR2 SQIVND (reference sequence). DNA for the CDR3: TGTGCCAGTAGTAATTCGGCCGTAGGGCCGGGCACTGAAGCTTTCTTT. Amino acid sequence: CASSNSAVGPGTEAFF.

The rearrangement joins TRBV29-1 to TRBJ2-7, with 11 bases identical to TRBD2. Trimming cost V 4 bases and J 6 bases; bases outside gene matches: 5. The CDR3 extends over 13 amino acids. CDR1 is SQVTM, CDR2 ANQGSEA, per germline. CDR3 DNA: TGCAGCGTTGTTAAACTAGCGGGGGCCGAGCAGTACTTC. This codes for CSVVKLAGAEQYF.

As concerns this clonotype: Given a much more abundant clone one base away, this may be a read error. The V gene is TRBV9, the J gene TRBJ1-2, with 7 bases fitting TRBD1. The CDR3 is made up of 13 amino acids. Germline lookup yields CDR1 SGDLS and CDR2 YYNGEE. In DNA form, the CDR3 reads TGTGCCGGCAGCGCGAACAGGGGATATGGCTACACCTTC. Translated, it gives CAGSANRGYGYTF.

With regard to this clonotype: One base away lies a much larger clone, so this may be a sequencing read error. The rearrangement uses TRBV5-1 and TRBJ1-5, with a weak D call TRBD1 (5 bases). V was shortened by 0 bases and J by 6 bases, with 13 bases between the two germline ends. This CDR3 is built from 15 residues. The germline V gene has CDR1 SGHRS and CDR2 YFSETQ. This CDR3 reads CASSLASGGSQPQHF. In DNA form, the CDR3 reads TGCGCCAGCAGCTTGGCCAGCGGGGGGAGTCAGCCCCAGCATTTT.

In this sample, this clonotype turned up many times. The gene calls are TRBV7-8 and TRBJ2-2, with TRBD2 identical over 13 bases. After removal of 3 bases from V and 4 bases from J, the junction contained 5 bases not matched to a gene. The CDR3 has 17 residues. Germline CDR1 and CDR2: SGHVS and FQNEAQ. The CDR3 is CASSFLGLAGATGELFF. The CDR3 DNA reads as TGTGCCAGCAGCTTCCTCGGACTAGCGGGGGCCACCGGGGAGCTGTTTTTT.

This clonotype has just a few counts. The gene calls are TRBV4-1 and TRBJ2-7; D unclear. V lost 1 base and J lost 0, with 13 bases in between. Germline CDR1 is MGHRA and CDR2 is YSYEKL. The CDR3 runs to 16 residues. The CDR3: CASSQVGSSTSYEQYF. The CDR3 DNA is TGCGCCAGCAGCCAAGTAGGCAGTAGTACCTCCTACGAGCAGTACTTC.

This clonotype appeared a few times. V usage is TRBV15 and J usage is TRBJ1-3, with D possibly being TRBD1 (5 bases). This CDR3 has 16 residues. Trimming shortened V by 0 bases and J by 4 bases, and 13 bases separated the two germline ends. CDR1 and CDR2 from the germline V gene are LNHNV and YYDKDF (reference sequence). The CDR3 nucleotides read TGTGCCACCAGCAGAGATCTAGTGGGGCGCGGAAACACCATATATTTT. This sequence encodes CATSRDLVGRGNTIYF.

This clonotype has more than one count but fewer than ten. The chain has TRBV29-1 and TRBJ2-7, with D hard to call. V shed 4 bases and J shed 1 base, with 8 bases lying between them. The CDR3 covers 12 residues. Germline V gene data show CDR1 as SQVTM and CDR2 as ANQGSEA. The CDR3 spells CSVAPGSYEQYF. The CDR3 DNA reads TGCAGCGTTGCGCCCGGTTCCTACGAGCAGTACTTC.

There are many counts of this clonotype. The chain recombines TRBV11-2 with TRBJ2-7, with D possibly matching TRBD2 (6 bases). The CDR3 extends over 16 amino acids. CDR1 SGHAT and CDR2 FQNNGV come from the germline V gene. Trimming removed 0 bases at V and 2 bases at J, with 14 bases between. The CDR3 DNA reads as TGTGCCAGCAGCTTAGAGGGGGGAAGGTCTCCCTACGAGCAGTACTTC. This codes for CASSLEGGRSPYEQYF.

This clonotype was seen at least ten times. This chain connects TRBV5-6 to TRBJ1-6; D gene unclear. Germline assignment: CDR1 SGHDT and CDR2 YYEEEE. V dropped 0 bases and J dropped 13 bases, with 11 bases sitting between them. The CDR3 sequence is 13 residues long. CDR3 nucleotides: TGTGCCAGCAGCTTGGACCCTTCATCCCCCCTCCACTTT. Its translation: CASSLDPSSPLHF. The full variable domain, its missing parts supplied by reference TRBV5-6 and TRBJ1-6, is DAGVTQSPTHLIKTRGQQVTLRCSPKSGHDTVSWYQQALGQGPQFIFQYYEEEERQRGNFPDRFSGHQFPNYSSELNVNALLLGDSALYLCASSLDPSSPLHFGNGTRLTVT.

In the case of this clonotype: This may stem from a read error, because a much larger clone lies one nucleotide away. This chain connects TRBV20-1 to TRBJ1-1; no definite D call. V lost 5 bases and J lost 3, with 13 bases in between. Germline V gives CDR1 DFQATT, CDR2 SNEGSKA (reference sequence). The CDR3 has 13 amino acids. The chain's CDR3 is CSASRPPDTEAFF. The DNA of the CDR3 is TGCAGTGCTTCAAGACCCCCCGACACTGAAGCTTTCTTT.

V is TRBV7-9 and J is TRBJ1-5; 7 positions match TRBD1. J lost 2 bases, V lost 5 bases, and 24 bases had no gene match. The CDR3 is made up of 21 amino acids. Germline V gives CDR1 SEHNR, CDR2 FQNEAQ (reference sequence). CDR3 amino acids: CASSRLQGYLAPPFGNQPQHF. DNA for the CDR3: TGTGCCAGCAGCCGCTTACAGGGGTACCTTGCCCCCCCTTTTGGCAATCAGCCCCAGCATTTT.

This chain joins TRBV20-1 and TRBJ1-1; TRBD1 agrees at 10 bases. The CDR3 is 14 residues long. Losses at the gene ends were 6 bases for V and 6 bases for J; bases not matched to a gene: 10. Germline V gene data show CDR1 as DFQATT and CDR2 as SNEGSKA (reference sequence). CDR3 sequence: CSAPRTGGWSEAFF. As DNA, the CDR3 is TGCAGTGCCCCACGGACAGGGGGTTGGTCTGAAGCTTTCTTT.

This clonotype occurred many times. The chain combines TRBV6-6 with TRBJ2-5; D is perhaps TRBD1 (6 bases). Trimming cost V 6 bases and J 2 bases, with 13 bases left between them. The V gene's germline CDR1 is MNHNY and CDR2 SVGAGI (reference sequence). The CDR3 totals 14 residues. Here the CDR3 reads CASSLDRFQETQYF. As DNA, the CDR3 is TGTGCCAGCAGCTTAGACAGGTTTCAAGAGACCCAGTACTTC.

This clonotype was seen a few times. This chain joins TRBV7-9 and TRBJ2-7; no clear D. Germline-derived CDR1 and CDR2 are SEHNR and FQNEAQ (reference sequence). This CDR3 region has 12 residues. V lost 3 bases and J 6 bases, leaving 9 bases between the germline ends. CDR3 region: CASSLGSSEQYF. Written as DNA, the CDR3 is TGTGCCAGCAGCTTGGGGTCGTCCGAGCAGTACTTC.

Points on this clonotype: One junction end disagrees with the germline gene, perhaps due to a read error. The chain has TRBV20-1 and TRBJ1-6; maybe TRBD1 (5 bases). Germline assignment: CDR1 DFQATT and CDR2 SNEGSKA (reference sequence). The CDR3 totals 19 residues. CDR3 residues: CSAREVGFDRAIFNSPPHF. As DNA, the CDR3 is TGCAGTGCTAGAGAGGTGGGCTTTGACAGAGCGATTTTTAATTCACCCCCCCACTTT.

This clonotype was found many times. CDR3 loop: CASSLSGDEQYF. The CDR3 nucleotides read TGTGCCAGCAGCCTGTCCGGTGACGAGCAGTACTTC. The J gene is TRBJ2-7, the V gene TRBV5-6, with no clear D. Trimming removed 4 bases at V and 5 bases at J, with 10 bases between. The CDR3 spans 12 residues. Germline-derived CDR1 and CDR2 are SGHDT and YYEEEE.

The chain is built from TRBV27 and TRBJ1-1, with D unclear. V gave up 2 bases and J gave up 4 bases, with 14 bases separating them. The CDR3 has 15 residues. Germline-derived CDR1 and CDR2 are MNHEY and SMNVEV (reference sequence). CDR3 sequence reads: CASSLRLGSGTEAFF. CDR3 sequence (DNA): TGTGCCAGCAGTTTAAGGTTAGGGTCGGGCACTGAAGCTTTCTTT.

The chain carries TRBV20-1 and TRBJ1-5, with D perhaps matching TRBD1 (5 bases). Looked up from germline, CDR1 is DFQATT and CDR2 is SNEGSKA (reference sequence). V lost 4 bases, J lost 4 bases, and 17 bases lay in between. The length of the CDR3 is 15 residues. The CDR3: CSAKGSGRANQPQHF. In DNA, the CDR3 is TGCAGTGCTAAGGGTAGCGGCAGGGCGAATCAGCCCCAGCATTTT.